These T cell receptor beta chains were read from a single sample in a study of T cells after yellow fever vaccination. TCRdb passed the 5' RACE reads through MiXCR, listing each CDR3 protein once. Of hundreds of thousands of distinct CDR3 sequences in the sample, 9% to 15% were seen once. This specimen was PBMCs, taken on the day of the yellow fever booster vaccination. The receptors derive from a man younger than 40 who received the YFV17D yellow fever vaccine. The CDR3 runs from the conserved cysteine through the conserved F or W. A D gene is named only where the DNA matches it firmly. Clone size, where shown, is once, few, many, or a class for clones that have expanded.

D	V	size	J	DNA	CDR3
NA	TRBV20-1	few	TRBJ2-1	TGCAGTGCTGCCCCCAGGGATCGGATTAGCAATGAGCAGTTCTTC	CSAAPRDRISNEQFF
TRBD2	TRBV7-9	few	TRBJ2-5	TGTGCCAGCATAAGAGCGGGAGGGCCCGGGACCCAGTACTTC	CASIRAGGPGTQYF
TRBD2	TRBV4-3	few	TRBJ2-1	TGCGCCAGCAGCCACCCGCGGAGGACTAGCGGGAGTCGGGATGAGCAGTTCTTC	CASSHPRRTSGSRDEQFF
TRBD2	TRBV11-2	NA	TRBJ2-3	TGTGCCAGCAGCTTACGACTAGCGGCTACGCAGTATTTT	CASSLRLAATQYF
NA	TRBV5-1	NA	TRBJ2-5	TGCGCCAGCAGCTTGGACGGCCAGTCCCGGGAGACCCAGTACTTC	CASSLDGQSRETQYF
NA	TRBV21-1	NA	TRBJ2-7	TGTGCCAGCAGACTAAAGCGGTGGGGGACCTACGAGCAGTACTTC	CASRLKRWGTYEQYF
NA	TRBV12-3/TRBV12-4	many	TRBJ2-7	TGTGCCAGCAGTACAGGTTCCTACGAGCAGTACTTC	CASSTGSYEQYF
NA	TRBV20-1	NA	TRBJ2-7	TGCAGTGCTAGAGGCAACTCCCCGGGCCAGTACTTC	CSARGNSPGQYF
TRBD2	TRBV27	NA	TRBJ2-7	TGTGCCAGCAGAAGGACTAGCGGGAGTTTCGAGCAGTACTTC	CASRRTSGSFEQYF
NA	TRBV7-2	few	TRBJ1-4	TGTGCCAGCACCTTACAGACAGCAACTAATGAAAAACTGTTTTTT	CASTLQTATNEKLFF
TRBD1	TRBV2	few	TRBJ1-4	TGTGCCAGCAGCCAAAGACAGGGCGGTTTTAATGAAAAACTGTTTTTT	CASSQRQGGFNEKLFF
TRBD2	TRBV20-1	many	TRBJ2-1	TGCAGTGCTAGAGGACCCCCGACTAGCGGGACTGAGCAGTTCTTC	CSARGPPTSGTEQFF
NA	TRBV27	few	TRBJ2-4	TGTGCCAGCAGTTCCCCGGGTATCAACATTCAGTACTTC	CASSSPGINIQYF
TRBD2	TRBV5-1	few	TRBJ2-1	TGCGCCAGCAGCCTGGGACTAGTTTATGAGCAGTTCTTC	CASSLGLVYEQFF
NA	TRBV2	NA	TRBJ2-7	TGTGCCAGCAGTGAAGCGGGCGGGGTGAACGAGCAGTACTTC	CASSEAGGVNEQYF
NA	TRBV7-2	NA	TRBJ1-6	TGTGCCAGCAGCGCGGGTCCAAAAGAAATCGACCTCCACTTT	CASSAGPKEIDLHF
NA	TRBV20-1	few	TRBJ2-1	TGCAGTGCTAGTCGTGGGGGGGCCGATGAGCAGTTCTTC	CSASRGGADEQFF
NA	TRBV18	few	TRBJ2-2	TGTGCCAGCTCACCACCGGCGGGCACCGGGGAGCTGTTTTTT	CASSPPAGTGELFF
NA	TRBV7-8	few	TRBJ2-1	TGTGCCAGCAGCTTAGCAGTGGTGGTGGGGAATGAGCAGTTCTTC	CASSLAVVVGNEQFF
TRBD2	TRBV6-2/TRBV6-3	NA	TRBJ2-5	TGTGCCAGCCGATCGGTCCAGTCGGGACTAGAACAAGAGACCCAGTACTTC	CASRSVQSGLEQETQYF
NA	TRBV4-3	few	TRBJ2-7	TGCGCCAGCAGCCGCCAAAGGGTAGGACAGACCCCCTACGAGCAGTACTTC	CASSRQRVGQTPYEQYF
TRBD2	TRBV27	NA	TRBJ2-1	TGTGCCAGCAGTTTCGTGGCTAGCGGGAGTGGTGAGCAGTTCTTC	CASSFVASGSGEQFF
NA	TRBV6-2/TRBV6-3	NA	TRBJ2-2	TGTGCCAGCACTCGGTCGACGACCGGGGAGCTGTTTTTT	CASTRSTTGELFF
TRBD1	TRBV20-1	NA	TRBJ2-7	TGCAGTGCTAGGGAACCGACAGGGGGCGTCAACGAGCAGTACTTC	CSAREPTGGVNEQYF
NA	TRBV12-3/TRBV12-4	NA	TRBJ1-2	TGTGCCAGCAGTTTTGGGATCGGCTATGGCTACACCTTC	CASSFGIGYGYTF
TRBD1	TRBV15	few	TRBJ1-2	TGTGCCACCAGCAGGGACAGGGTGGGGGACACCTTC	CATSRDRVGDTF
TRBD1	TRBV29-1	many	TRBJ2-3	TGCAGCGTTGGGTCCGGGACAGGGGCCACAGATACGCAGTATTTT	CSVGSGTGATDTQYF
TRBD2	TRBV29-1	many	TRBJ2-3	TGCAGCGTTGTGGCGGGGGGAGTGGGTAATACGGAGTATTTT	CSVVAGGVGNTEYF
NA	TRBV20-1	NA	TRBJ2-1	TGCAGTGCTAGATCCCCCATCGAGGGCGGCAATGAGCAGTTCTTC	CSARSPIEGGNEQFF
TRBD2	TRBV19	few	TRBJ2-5	TGTGCCAGTAGTATGGACCCACCCAGCGGGAGCGCCAAGACCCAGTACTTC	CASSMDPPSGSAKTQYF
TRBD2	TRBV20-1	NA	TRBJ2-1	TGCAGTGCTAGACCTGGACTAGCCGGCAATGAGCAGTTCTTC	CSARPGLAGNEQFF
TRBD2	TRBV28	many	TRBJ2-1	TGTGCCAGCGTGACAGCGGGGAGCTCCTACAATGAGCAGTTCTTC	CASVTAGSSYNEQFF
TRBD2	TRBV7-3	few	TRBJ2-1	TGTGCCAGCAGCTCCAGAGGCGGTAGCGGGAGTGACAATGAGCAGTTCTTC	CASSSRGGSGSDNEQFF
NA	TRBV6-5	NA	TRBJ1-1	TGTGCCAGCAGTTACTCGACTAGGAAGGGGACTGAAGCTTTCTTT	CASSYSTRKGTEAFF
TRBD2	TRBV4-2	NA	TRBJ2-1	TGTGCCAGCAGCCGAATAGCGGGACGCACCTACAATGAGCAGTTCTTC	CASSRIAGRTYNEQFF
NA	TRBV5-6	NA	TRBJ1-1	TGTGCCATCAGCCCCGGGCTCCCGAATGAAGCTTTCTTT	CAISPGLPNEAFF
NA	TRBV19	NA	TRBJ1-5	TGTGCCAGTAGTACTACGGGGACAAGGCAGCCCCAGCATTTT	CASSTTGTRQPQHF
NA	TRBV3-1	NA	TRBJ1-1	TGTGCCAGCAGCCAGGTTGGGAGCACTGAAGCTTTCTTT	CASSQVGSTEAFF
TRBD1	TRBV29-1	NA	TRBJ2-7	TGCAGCGTTGACGCGACAGGGAAGGACGAGCAGTACTTC	CSVDATGKDEQYF
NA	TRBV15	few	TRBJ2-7	TGTGCCACCAGCAGAGAGGGCGGGATGGGGTACGAGCAGTACTTC	CATSREGGMGYEQYF
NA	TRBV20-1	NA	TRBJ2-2	TGCAGTGCTAAAACAGAGAACACCGGGGAGCTGTTTTTT	CSAKTENTGELFF